This T cell receptor (beta chain) was found in a study of blood T cell repertoires in COVID-19 (dated by TCRdb to about 2020). About the investigation overall: Samples from collaborators originated in the United States, Italy and Spain and spanned both the acute and convalescent phases of COVID-19. The repertoires were released in a freely available public database meant as a resource for research on the immune response to SARS-CoV-2. Samples came from the ongoing ImmuneRACE study (first 160 participants) plus 1,254 subjects from 6 global collaborators. Subjects who had been exposed to COVID-19, were actively infected with it, or had recovered from it provided the deeply sampled blood TCRbeta repertoires that made up the dataset. The prospective study material was composed of cDNA or gDNA derived from T cells, B-cell-depleted T cells, or PBMCs. Where HLA class I and class II types were available, the types were taken from metadata supplied by the sample provider, not from assay-based typing. A de-identified subject ID, COVID-19 status, age in years and sex were almost always included in the sample metadata.

The immunoSEQ Assay, a bias-controlled multiplex PCR, was used to amplify TCRbeta CDR3 regions from genomic DNA. The study's processing was this. The number of nucleated cells in each sample was estimated by amplification of reference gene primers within the assay. To quantify the absolute abundance of each unique TCRbeta CDR3 rearrangement, sequence reads were collapsed and filtered. Productive Simpson clonality was computed per sample as the square root of Simpson's diversity index over productive rearrangements. The table comes from immuneACCESS by way of TCRdb, which keeps in-frame sequences with V and J called. Part of the clones is missing from these tables; in studies checked, under half for an unresolved V gene and the rest for unknown reasons. The V and J calls and clone size come from that table; D and trimming were worked out from the DNA. The sample yields tens of thousands of clones; 82% were counted once. The ten largest clones represent 20% to 25% of the sample.

Points the paper makes about the study in general: The amount of clinical and demographic metadata varied by source and participant and was provided uncurated.

Looking up the germline V gene (reference sequence) yields CDR1 SGHKS and CDR2 YYEKEE. Counted from cysteine to phenylalanine, this CDR3 has 15 amino acids. Of the read, only the CDR3 DNA is kept; its 45 bases are in frame from base 1. V is trimmed back by 4 bases and J by 4 bases, and the junction contains 8 bases that no gene match accounts for. Collaborating institutions collected whole blood in K2EDTA tubes following their own protocols. For TCRbeta analysis, collaborators shipped samples in one of three forms: frozen whole blood, isolated PBMCs, or DNA extracted from either of those sample types. Comment on this clone: No antigen is known for it. No quality values exist for individual bases; no much larger clone is one base distant.

The receptor comes from a human donor in a cohort sampled during active COVID-19. The sequencing sample was made of peripheral blood. In this chain, TRBV5-5 is recombined with TRBJ2-1, and TRBD1 aligns with 7 junction nucleotides. The DNA is as follows: TGTGCCAGCAGCCCCCAGTCGGGACAGTACAATGAGCAGTTCTTC. Its protein is CASSPQSGQYNEQFF.